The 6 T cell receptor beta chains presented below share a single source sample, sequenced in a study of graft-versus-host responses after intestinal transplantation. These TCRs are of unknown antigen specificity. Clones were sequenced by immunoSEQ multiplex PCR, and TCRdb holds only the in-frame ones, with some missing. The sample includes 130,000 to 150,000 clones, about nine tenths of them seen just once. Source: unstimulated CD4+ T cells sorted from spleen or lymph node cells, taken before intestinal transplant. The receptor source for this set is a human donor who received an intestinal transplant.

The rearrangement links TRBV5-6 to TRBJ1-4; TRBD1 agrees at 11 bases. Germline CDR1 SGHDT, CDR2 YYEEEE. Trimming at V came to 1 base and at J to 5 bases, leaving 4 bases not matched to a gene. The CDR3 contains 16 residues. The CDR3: CASSLSWTGGNEKLFF. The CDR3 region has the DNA TGTGCCAGCAGCTTGTCCTGGACAGGGGGCAATGAAAAACTGTTTTTT.

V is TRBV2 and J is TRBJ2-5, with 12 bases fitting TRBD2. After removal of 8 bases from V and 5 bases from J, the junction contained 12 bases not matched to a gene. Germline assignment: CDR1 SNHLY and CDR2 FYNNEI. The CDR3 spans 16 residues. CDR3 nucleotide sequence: TGTGCCAGCCGCCACCCCCGACTAGCGGGAGCGGAGACCCAGTACTTC. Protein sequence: CASRHPRLAGAETQYF.

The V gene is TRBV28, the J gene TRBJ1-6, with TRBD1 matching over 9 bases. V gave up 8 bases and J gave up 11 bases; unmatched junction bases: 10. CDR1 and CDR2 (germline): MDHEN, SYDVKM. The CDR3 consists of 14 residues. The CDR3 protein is CASATGTGMTPLHF. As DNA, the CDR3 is TGTGCCAGCGCGACCGGGACAGGGATGACACCCCTCCACTTT.

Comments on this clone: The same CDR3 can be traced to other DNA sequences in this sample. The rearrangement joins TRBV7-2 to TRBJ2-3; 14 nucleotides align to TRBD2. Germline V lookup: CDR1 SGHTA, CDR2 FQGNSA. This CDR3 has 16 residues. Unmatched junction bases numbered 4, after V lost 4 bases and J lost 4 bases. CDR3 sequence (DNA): TGTGCCAGCAGCTCGGGACTAGCGGGAGTGGCAGATACGCAGTATTTT. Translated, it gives CASSSGLAGVADTQYF.

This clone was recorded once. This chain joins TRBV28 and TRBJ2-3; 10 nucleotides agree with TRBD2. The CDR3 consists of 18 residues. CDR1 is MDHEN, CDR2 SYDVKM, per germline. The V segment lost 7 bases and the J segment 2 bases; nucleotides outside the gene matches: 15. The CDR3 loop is CASNPGGRLAGYTDTQYF. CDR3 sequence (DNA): TGTGCCAGCAACCCTGGCGGGAGACTAGCGGGTTACACAGATACGCAGTATTTT.

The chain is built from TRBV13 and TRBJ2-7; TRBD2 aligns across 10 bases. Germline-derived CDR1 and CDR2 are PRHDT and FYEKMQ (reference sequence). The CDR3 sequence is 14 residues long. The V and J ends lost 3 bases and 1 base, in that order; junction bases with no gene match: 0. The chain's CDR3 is CASSLTSGSYEQYF. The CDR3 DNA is TGTGCCAGCAGCTTGACTAGCGGGTCCTACGAGCAGTACTTC.